One sample yielded the 9 T cell receptor beta chains listed below, sequenced in a study of glioma-infiltrating T cells after dendritic cell vaccination. TCRdb's table, derived via immunoSEQ multiplex PCR, lists solely in-frame clones and lacks some. The table records about 92,000 clones, over 75% of them present only once. Sequences were derived from blood, sampled before dendritic cell vaccination. These receptors were taken from a human donor with glioblastoma.

The chain combines TRBV5-6 with TRBJ2-7, with 11 positions matching TRBD2. CDR3 length equals 15 residues. The V and J ends lost 2 bases and 2 bases, in that order; junction bases with no gene match: 3. Germline V CDR1 and CDR2: SGHDT, YYEEEE. The CDR3 nucleotides read TGTGCCAGCAGCTTCTTTAGCGGGGGGGCCTACGAGCAGTACTTC. Residues: CASSFFSGGAYEQYF.

V gene TRBV6-6 combines with J gene TRBJ2-3; 9 nucleotides line up with TRBD2. The CDR3 runs to 15 residues. CDR1 is MNHNY and CDR2 is SVGAGI in the germline V gene (reference sequence). V gave up 2 bases and J gave up 1 base; unmatched junction bases: 1. The CDR3 is CASSYRTSGTDTQYF. Written as DNA, the CDR3 is TGTGCCAGCAGTTACCGGACTAGCGGCACAGATACGCAGTATTTT.

In this sample, this clone turned up once. This chain links TRBV15 with TRBJ2-2; 8 bases match TRBD1. Per germline, CDR1 LNHNV and CDR2 YYDKDF (reference sequence). This CDR3 comprises 21 residues. With V trimmed by 0 bases and J by 0 bases, 15 bases remained unmatched. Here the CDR3 reads CATSRDLFGQGTTANTGELFF. CDR3 coding DNA: TGTGCCACCAGCAGAGATCTATTTGGACAGGGAACGACCGCGAACACCGGGGAGCTGTTTTTT.

The chain links TRBV19 to TRBJ1-2; TRBD1 matches at 8 bases. CDR1 LNHDA and CDR2 SQIVND come from the germline V gene (reference sequence). Trimming cost V 3 bases and J 3 bases; bases outside gene matches: 3. This CDR3 has 14 amino acids. The CDR3 DNA reads TGTGCCAGTAGTATTTTACAGGGGGACTATGGCTACACCTTC. Protein product: CASSILQGDYGYTF. The full variable domain, rest sourced from reference TRBV19 and TRBJ1-2, is DGGITQSPKYLFRKEGQNVTLSCEQNLNHDAMYWYRQDPGQGLRLIYYSQIVNDFQKGDIAEGYSVSREKKESFPLTVTSAQKNPTAFYLCASSILQGDYGYTFGSGTRLTVV.

The chain combines TRBV2 with TRBJ2-5; TRBD2 aligns across 9 bases. Germline V lookup: CDR1 SNHLY, CDR2 FYNNEI. The V and J ends lost 7 bases and 2 bases, in that order; junction bases with no gene match: 8. There are 15 residues in the CDR3. In DNA form, the CDR3 reads TGTGCCAGCACCCGAGCGGGAGGAGGTCAAGAGACCCAGTACTTC. Translated, it gives CASTRAGGGQETQYF.

This clone is a singleton in its sample. This chain joins TRBV4-3 and TRBJ1-1, with a tentative D call TRBD1 (6 bases). Per germline, CDR1 LGHNA and CDR2 YSLEER. There are 15 residues in the CDR3. Trimming removed 2 bases at V and 4 bases at J, with 14 bases between. The CDR3 here is CASSQIRGVITEAFF. The CDR3 DNA is TGCGCCAGCAGCCAAATCAGGGGAGTTATCACTGAAGCTTTCTTT.

The V gene is TRBV5-1, the J gene TRBJ2-3, with D perhaps TRBD1 (6 bases). V lost 4 bases, J lost 0 bases, and 12 bases lay in between. This CDR3 is built from 15 residues. The germline CDR1 and CDR2 sequences are SGHRS and YFSETQ. CDR3: CASSASTGSTDTQYF. The CDR3 DNA is TGCGCCAGCAGCGCATCGACAGGTAGCACAGATACGCAGTATTTT.

Notes on this clone: An end of the junction does not agree with germline; a read error may underlie this. The J gene is TRBJ2-5, the V gene TRBV28; D is perhaps TRBD1 (6 bases). The CDR3 length is 14 residues. Germline-derived CDR1 and CDR2 are MDHEN and SYDVKM. As DNA, the CDR3 is TGTGCCAGCAGTTTTGGGGGACACCAGGAGACCCAGTACTTC. Encoded protein: CASSFGGHQETQYF.

The gene calls are TRBV5-4 and TRBJ2-5; D possibly corresponds to TRBD2 (5 bases). The CDR3 is made up of 13 amino acids. Deletions cut 5 bases from V and 3 bases from J, with 11 bases between. Germline V gives CDR1 SGHNT, CDR2 YYREEE (reference sequence). The CDR3 bases are TGTGCCAGCAGTCCTGGACTGGAAGAGACCCAGTACTTC. It encodes CASSPGLEETQYF.